The 3 T cell receptor beta chains listed next were all sequenced from one sample in a study of T-cell reconstitution after alpha-beta-depleted transplantation in children. A TCRbeta library incorporating unique molecular identifiers was prepared. TCRdb reprocessed the PCR reads with MiXCR, giving one entry per CDR3 protein. The sample shows over 400,000 distinct CDR3 sequences, about 40% of them seen only once. This specimen was PBMCs, taken before TCRalphabeta/CD19-depleted stem cell transplant. All receptors derive from a girl between 2 and 10 years old with aplastic anemia, due to receive a stem cell transplant.

The V call is TRBV7-9, the J call TRBJ2-7, with D tentatively TRBD2 (5 bases). V shed 6 bases and J shed 3 bases, with 15 bases lying between them. This CDR3 comprises 14 residues. In germline, CDR1 is SEHNR, CDR2 FQNEAQ (reference sequence). The CDR3 protein is CASRPDGRGYEQYF. The DNA of the CDR3 is TGTGCCAGCAGACCCGATGGACGGGGCTACGAGCAGTACTTC. Using reference TRBV7-9 and TRBJ2-7 for the parts outside the CDR3, the full variable domain is DTGVSQNPRHKITKRGQNVTFRCDPISEHNRLYWYRQTLGQGPEFLTYFQNEAQLEKSRLLSDRFSAERPKGSFSTLEIQRTEQGDSAMYLCASRPDGRGYEQYFGPGTRLTVT.

This clonotype appeared many times. J is TRBJ2-5 and V is TRBV5-1; the D gene is possibly TRBD2 (6 bases). Trimming pared 4 bases from V and 2 bases from J, leaving 12 bases between. This CDR3 contains 14 residues. Germline V gene lookup returns CDR1 SGHRS and CDR2 YFSETQ. In nucleotides, the CDR3 is TGCGCCAGCAGCCCGTCCGCGGGACAAGAGACCCAGTACTTC. Residues: CASSPSAGQETQYF. Full variable domain (missing parts from reference TRBV5-1 and TRBJ2-5): KAGVTQTPRYLIKTRGQQVTLSCSPISGHRSVSWYQQTPGQGLQFLFEYFSETQRNKGNFPGRFSGRQFSNSRSEMNVSTLELGDSALYLCASSPSAGQETQYFGPGTRLLVL.

This clonotype was observed at least ten times. The gene calls are TRBV12-3 or TRBV12-4 and TRBJ2-5, with 8 bases that match TRBD1. CDR3 size: 13 residues. Germline trimming cut 5 bases from V and 5 bases from J; bases unmatched to any gene: 4. The CDR3 DNA reads as TGTGCCAGCAGTCGACAGGGGTGGGAGACCCAGTACTTC. Protein product: CASSRQGWETQYF.